A selection of T cell receptor beta chains follows, all from one sample in a study of molecular identifiers for immune sequencing clone quantification. TCRdb recomputed calls from the PCR reads with MiXCR, one row per CDR3 protein. The table lists 490,000 or so distinct CDR3 sequences, 25% of them singletons. The sequencing sample was made of naive CD8+ T cells from blood, with Jurkat cell RNA spiked in. The receptor source for this set is a human donor in good health. Some libraries in this study had Jurkat cell RNA spiked in. CDR3s include the opening cysteine and the closing phenylalanine or tryptophan. A D gene is named only where the DNA matches it firmly. Size values are once, few and many counts, or a class for expanded clones, and some rows have none.

TRBJ1-1 | . | . | TRBV6-2/TRBV6-3 | CASSYSNWVEALF | TGTGCCAGCAGTTACTCGAATTGGGTTGAAGCTCTCTTT
TRBJ2-7 | TRBD2 | few | TRBV7-9 | CASSETSGGFSYEQYF | TGTGCCAGCAGCGAGACTAGCGGGGGGTTTTCCTACGAGCAGTACTTC
TRBJ2-7 | . | many | TRBV7-2 | CASSLTGSSYEQYF | TGTGCCAGCAGCTTAACCGGGAGCTCCTACGAGCAGTACTTC
TRBJ2-1 | . | . | TRBV4-3 | CASSHGLAVSSYNEQFF | TGCGCCAGCAGCCATGGACTCGCGGTGAGCTCCTACAATGAGCAGTTCTTC
TRBJ2-7 | TRBD1 | . | TRBV6-4 | CASNPGQPIYEQYF | TGTGCCAGCAACCCGGGACAGCCAATCTACGAGCAGTACTTC
TRBJ2-3 | TRBD2 | . | TRBV7-3 | CASSSGLAGVFDTQYF | TGTGCCAGCAGCAGTGGACTAGCGGGAGTATTTGATACGCAGTATTTT
TRBJ2-1 | . | . | TRBV2 | CASTGEGTYSYNEQFF | TGTGCCAGCACCGGAGAGGGGACTTACTCCTACAATGAGCAGTTCTTC
TRBJ2-7 | . | few | TRBV13 | CASSLLTEPGEQYF | TGTGCCAGCAGCCTTCTCACGGAGCCGGGAGAGCAGTACTTC
TRBJ1-1 | . | many | TRBV7-9 | CASSLELRTNTEAFF | TGTGCCAGCAGCTTAGAGCTCAGGACCAACACTGAAGCTTTCTTT
TRBJ2-5 | . | few | TRBV12-3/TRBV12-4 | CASSSLRVPETQYF | TGTGCCAGCAGTTCCCTCAGGGTGCCAGAGACCCAGTACTTC
TRBJ2-2 | TRBD2 | . | TRBV4-3 | CASSLRGSRTGELFF | TGCGCTAGCAGCCTTCGCGGGAGTAGGACCGGGGAGCTGTTTTTT
TRBJ1-2 | . | . | TRBV7-9 | CASSLAVAGGYYGYTF | TGTGCCAGCAGCTTAGCCGTAGCGGGGGGCTACTATGGCTACACCTTC
TRBJ2-7 | TRBD1 | few | TRBV29-1 | CSVETGGSPYEQYF | TGCAGCGTGGAGACAGGGGGTAGCCCCTACGAGCAGTACTTC
TRBJ2-7 | . | few | TRBV5-3 | CASSPWEGAIEQYF | TGTGCCAGCAGCCCCTGGGAAGGAGCAATAGAGCAGTACTTC
TRBJ1-6 | TRBD1 | few | TRBV25-1 | CASSESVGQGAAYNSPLHF | TGTGCCAGCAGTGAATCAGTGGGACAGGGGGCGGCCTATAATTCACCCCTCCACTTT
TRBJ2-1 | . | many | TRBV30 | CAWIQGAGGFF | TGTGCCTGGATCCAGGGGGCGGGAGGGTTCTTC
TRBJ2-7 | TRBD1 | . | TRBV19 | CASSTSHRGLDEQYF | TGTGCCAGTAGTACGAGCCACAGGGGGTTGGACGAGCAGTACTTC
TRBJ2-1 | . | many | TRBV25-1 | CASSVSDDSYNEQFF | TGTGCCAGCAGTGTATCCGACGACTCCTACAATGAGCAGTTCTTC
TRBJ1-5 | . | many | TRBV5-1 | CASSLEGYSNQPQHF | TGCGCCAGCAGCTTGGAAGGCTATAGCAATCAGCCCCAGCATTTT
TRBJ2-1 | . | few | TRBV7-8 | CASSLTVGRASSYNEQFF | TGTGCCAGCAGCTTAACCGTCGGAAGGGCCAGCTCCTACAATGAGCAGTTCTTC
TRBJ1-5 | . | . | TRBV19 | CASNNGGLNQPQHF | TGTGCCAGTAACAACGGCGGACTTAATCAGCCCCAGCATTTT
TRBJ2-4 | . | . | TRBV21-1 | CASSKDSGTKSRIQYF | TGTGCCAGCAGCAAAGACAGTGGGACTAAATCCCGCATTCAGTACTTC
TRBJ2-7 | TRBD1 | many | TRBV7-9 | CASSSHTQGAYEQYF | TGTGCCAGCAGCTCCCACACCCAGGGGGCTTACGAGCAGTACTTC
TRBJ2-2 | TRBD2 | . | TRBV29-1 | CSVEYPSGNTGELFF | TGCAGCGTTGAATACCCTAGCGGAAACACCGGGGAGCTGTTTTTT
TRBJ2-7 | TRBD2 | many | TRBV4-3 | CASSPDTSGGSYEQYF | TGCGCCAGCAGCCCAGATACTAGCGGGGGTTCCTACGAGCAGTACTTC
TRBJ2-7 | TRBD1 | many | TRBV7-8 | CASSLVSGQLYEQYF | TGTGCCAGCAGCTTAGTCTCGGGACAGCTTTACGAGCAGTACTTC
TRBJ1-1 | TRBD1 | . | TRBV27 | CASSGQGVNTEAFF | TGTGCCAGCAGTGGACAGGGGGTGAACACTGAAGCTTTCTTT
TRBJ2-7 | . | . | TRBV3-1 | CASSPSGGGSYEQYF | TGTGCCAGCAGCCCCTCCGGGGGCGGGAGTTACGAGCAGTACTTC
TRBJ1-1 | . | . | TRBV6-2/TRBV6-3 | CARSKGSLGTEAFF | TGTGCCCGCAGTAAGGGATCCCTGGGCACCGAAGCTTTCTTT
TRBJ2-7 | . | . | TRBV7-9 | CASSDTETAPSPYEQCF | TGTGCCAGCAGCGACACCGAGACCGCCCCGTCTCCCTACGAGCAGTGCTTC
TRBJ1-5 | . | . | TRBV12-3/TRBV12-4 | CASINRGNQPQHF | TGTGCCAGCATTAATAGGGGGAATCAGCCCCAGCATTTT
TRBJ2-3 | . | many | TRBV27 | CASSPTSYTDTQYF | TGTGCCAGCAGTCCAACCTCCTACACAGATACGCAGTATTTT
TRBJ2-7 | TRBD1 | many | TRBV4-1 | CASSQGQGVYEQYF | TGCGCCAGCAGCCAAGGACAGGGGGTTTACGAGCAGTACTTC
TRBJ2-1 | TRBD1 | . | TRBV7-9 | CASSLPRQGANNEQFF | TGTGCCAGCAGCTTACCGAGACAGGGGGCAAACAATGAGCAGTTCTTC
TRBJ2-7 | TRBD2 | few | TRBV28 | CASSRRSSGTGQYF | TGTGCCAGCAGTCGAAGATCTAGCGGGACCGGGCAGTACTTC
TRBJ2-3 | TRBD2 | . | TRBV6-5 | CASAPGLADPDTQYF | TGTGCCAGCGCCCCGGGACTAGCGGATCCAGATACGCAGTATTTT
TRBJ2-5 | . | few | TRBV28 | CASSLGPAWETQYF | TGTGCCAGCAGTTTGGGCCCCGCGTGGGAGACCCAGTACTTC
TRBJ2-1 | TRBD2 | few | TRBV7-3 | CASSEMVAGGSEQFF | TGTGCCAGCAGCGAGATGGTAGCGGGAGGTAGTGAGCAGTTCTTC